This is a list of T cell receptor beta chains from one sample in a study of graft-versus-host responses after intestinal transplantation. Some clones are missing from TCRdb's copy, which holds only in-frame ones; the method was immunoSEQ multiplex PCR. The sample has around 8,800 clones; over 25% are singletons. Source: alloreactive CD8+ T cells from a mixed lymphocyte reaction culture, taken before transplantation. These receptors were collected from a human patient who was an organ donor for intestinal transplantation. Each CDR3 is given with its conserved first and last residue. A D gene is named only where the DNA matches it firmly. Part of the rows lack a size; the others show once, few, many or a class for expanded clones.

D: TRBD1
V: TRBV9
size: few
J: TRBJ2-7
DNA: TGTGCCAGCAGCCCAGACGACAGGGTTTTATCCTACGAGCAGTACTTC
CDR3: CASSPDDRVLSYEQYF

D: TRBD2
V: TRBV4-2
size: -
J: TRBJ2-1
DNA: TGTGCCAGCAGCTTACTAGCGGGGGGGCACAATGAGCAGTTCTTC
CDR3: CASSLLAGGHNEQFF

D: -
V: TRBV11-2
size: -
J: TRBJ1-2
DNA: TGTGCCAGCAGCCCGCTCGAGGGGGATCCGGGTGGCTACACCTTC
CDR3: CASSPLEGDPGGYTF

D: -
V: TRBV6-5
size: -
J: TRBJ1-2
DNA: TGTGCCAGCAGTTACACGTGGGGCTGGGCCTATGGCTACACCTTC
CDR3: CASSYTWGWAYGYTF

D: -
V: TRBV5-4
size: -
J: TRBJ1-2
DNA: TGTGCCAGCAGCTTGGCCGGTAGGGGCTATGGCTACACCTTC
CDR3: CASSLAGRGYGYTF

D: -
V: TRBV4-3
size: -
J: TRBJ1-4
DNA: TGCGCCAGCAGCCAAGGGACAGCAACTAATGAAAAACTGTTTTTT
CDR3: CASSQGTATNEKLFF

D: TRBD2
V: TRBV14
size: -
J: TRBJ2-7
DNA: TGTGCCAGCAGCCCTTGGACTAGCGACTCCTACGAGCAGTACTTC
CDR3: CASSPWTSDSYEQYF

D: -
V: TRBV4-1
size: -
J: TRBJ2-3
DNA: TGCGCCAGCAGCCGGGGGGCCTTTAGCACAGATACGCAGTATTTT
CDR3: CASSRGAFSTDTQYF

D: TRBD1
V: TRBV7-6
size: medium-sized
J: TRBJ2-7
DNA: TGTGCCAGCAGCCCGGGACAGGGGGCCTACGAGCAGTACTTC
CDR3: CASSPGQGAYEQYF

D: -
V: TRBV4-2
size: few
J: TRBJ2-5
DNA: TGTGCCAGCAGCCAAGATCGTTCTTTGGCGGTCCTGTACCAAGAGACCCAGTACTTC
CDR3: CASSQDRSLAVLYQETQYF

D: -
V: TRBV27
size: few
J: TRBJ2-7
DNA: TGTGCCAGCAGTTTATCCGTCTCAAGCTCCTACGAGCAGTACTTC
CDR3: CASSLSVSSSYEQYF

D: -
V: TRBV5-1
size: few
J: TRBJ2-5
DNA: TGCGCCAGCAGCCTTCTCGGGTACCAAGAGACCCAGTACTTC
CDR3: CASSLLGYQETQYF

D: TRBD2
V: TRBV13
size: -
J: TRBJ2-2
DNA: TGTGCCAGCAGCACGAGACTAGCAGTGAACACCGGGGAGCTGTTTTTT
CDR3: CASSTRLAVNTGELFF

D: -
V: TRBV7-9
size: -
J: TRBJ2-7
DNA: TGTGCCAGCAGCTCCGGGACAAAATACGAGCAGTACTTC
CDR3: CASSSGTKYEQYF

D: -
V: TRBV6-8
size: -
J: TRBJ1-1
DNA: TGTGCCAGCAGTTACTCGGGACGGCTGAACACTGAAGCTTTCTTT
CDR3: CASSYSGRLNTEAFF

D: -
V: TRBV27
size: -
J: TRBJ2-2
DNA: TGTGCCAGCAGTCCGGGACTTAACACCGGGGAGCTGTTTTTT
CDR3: CASSPGLNTGELFF

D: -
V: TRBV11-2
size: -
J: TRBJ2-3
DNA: TGTGCCAGCAGCTTGCTTGGGGCCACAGATACGCAGTATTTT
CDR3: CASSLLGATDTQYF

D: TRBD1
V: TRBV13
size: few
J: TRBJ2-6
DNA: TGTGCCAGCAGCTTCGGGACAGGGGGCGCTGATGGGGCCAACGTCCTGACTTTC
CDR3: CASSFGTGGADGANVLTF

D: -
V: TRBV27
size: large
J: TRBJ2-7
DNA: TGTGCCAGCAGTTTAATGGGCAGGTTAGGGTACTTC
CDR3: CASSLMGRLGYF